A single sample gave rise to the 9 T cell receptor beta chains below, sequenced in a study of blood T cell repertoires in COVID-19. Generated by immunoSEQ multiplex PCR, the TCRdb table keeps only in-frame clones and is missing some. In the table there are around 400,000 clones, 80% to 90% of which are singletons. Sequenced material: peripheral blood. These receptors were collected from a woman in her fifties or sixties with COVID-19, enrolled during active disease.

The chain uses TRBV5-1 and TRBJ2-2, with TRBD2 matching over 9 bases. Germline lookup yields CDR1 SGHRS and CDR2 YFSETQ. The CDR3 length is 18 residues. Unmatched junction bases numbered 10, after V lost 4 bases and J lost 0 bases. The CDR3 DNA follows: TGCGCCAGCAGCGTAAGGGGAAGCGGGGGGACGAACACCGGGGAGCTGTTTTTT. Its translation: CASSVRGSGGTNTGELFF.

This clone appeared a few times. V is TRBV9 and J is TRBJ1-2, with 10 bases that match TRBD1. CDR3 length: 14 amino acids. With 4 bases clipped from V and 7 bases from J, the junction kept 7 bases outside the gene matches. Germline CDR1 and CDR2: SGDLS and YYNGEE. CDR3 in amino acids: CASSTDRGRTGYTF. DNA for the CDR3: TGTGCCAGCAGCACCGACAGGGGGCGGACTGGCTACACCTTC.

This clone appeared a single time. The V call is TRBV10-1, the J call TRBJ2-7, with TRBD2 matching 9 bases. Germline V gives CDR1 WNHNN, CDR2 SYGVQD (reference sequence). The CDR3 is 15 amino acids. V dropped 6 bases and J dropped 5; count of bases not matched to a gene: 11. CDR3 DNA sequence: TGCGCCAGCAGCTCGACCCTGCTAGCGGGGCACGAGCAGTACTTC. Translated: CASSSTLLAGHEQYF.

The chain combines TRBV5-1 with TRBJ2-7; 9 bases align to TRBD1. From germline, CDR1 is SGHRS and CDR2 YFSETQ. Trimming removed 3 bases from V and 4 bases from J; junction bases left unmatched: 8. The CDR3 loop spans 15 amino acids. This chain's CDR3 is CASSSDGQGPYEQYF. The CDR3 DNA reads TGCGCCAGCAGCTCCGACGGACAGGGGCCTTACGAGCAGTACTTC.

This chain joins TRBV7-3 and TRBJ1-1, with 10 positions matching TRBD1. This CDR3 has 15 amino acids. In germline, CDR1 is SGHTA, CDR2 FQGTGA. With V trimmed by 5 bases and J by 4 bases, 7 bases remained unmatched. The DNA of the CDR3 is TGTGCCAGCAGCCCGGGACAGGGGTTTAGCACTGAAGCTTTCTTT. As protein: CASSPGQGFSTEAFF.

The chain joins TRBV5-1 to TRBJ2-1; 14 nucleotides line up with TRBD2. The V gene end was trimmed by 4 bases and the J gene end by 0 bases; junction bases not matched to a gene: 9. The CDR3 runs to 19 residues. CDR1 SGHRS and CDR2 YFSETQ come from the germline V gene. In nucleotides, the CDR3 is TGCGCCAGCAGCGGTTCCGGGACTAGCGGGGGCCGCTCCTACAATGAGCAGTTCTTC. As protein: CASSGSGTSGGRSYNEQFF. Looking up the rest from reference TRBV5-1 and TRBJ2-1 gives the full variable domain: KAGVTQTPRYLIKTRGQQVTLSCSPISGHRSVSWYQQTPGQGLQFLFEYFSETQRNKGNFPGRFSGRQFSNSRSEMNVSTLELGDSALYLCASSGSGTSGGRSYNEQFFGPGTRLTVL.

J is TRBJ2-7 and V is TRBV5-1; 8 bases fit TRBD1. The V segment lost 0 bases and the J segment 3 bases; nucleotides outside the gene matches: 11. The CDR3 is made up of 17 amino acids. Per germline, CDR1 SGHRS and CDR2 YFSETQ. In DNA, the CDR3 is TGCGCCAGCAGCTTGGGGGGACAGGCAAAATCGGGCTACGAGCAGTACTTC. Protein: CASSLGGQAKSGYEQYF.

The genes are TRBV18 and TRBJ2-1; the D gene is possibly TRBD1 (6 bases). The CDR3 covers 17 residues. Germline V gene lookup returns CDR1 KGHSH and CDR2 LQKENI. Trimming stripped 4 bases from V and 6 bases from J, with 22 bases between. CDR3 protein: CASSLTGWQGSVNEQFF. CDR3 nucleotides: TGTGCCAGCTCACTGACTGGGTGGCAGGGGTCCGTCAATGAGCAGTTCTTC.

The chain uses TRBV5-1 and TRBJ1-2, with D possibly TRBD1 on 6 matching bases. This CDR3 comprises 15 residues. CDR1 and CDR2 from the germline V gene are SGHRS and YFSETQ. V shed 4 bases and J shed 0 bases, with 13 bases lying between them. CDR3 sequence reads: CASSEQGGSNYGYTF. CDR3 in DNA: TGCGCCAGCAGCGAACAGGGTGGCTCTAACTATGGCTACACCTTC.